These T cell receptor beta chains were read from a single sample in a study of T-cell memory formation after mild COVID-19. TCRdb reanalysed the 5' RACE reads using MiXCR and keeps one entry per CDR3 protein. The data contain fewer than 450,000 distinct CDR3 sequences, 21% of them seen just once; the ten biggest clones take up around 12%. The sequenced sample consisted of PBMCs or a T cell subset sorted from them (not recorded which). The origin of the receptors is an adult woman who had mild COVID-19 (a few samples of this study predate the infection). Cell type and time point are not known. Each CDR3 is given with its conserved first and last residue. The order of the fields is clone size, V gene, CDR3 protein. Clone size is given for some rows only: seen once, a few or many times, or a class if the clone is expanded.

>few|TRBV5-1
CASSLVDRVDEQFF
>.|TRBV5-1
CASSHRLAGAPPNEQFF
>few|TRBV24-1
CATRHRSLAYNEQFF
>.|TRBV12-3/TRBV12-4
CASSLGLAGGRYF
>.|TRBV3-1
CASSPTGLAKNIQYF
>few|TRBV6-6
CASSYAVSSGAKNIQYF
>.|TRBV7-9
CASSLLTDSSKFF
>few|TRBV7-2
CASSGLAGSTYEQYF
>once|TRBV7-6
CASSRSGSNTGELFF
>.|TRBV9
CASSVEPRETQYF
>many|TRBV5-1
CASSWGEETQYF